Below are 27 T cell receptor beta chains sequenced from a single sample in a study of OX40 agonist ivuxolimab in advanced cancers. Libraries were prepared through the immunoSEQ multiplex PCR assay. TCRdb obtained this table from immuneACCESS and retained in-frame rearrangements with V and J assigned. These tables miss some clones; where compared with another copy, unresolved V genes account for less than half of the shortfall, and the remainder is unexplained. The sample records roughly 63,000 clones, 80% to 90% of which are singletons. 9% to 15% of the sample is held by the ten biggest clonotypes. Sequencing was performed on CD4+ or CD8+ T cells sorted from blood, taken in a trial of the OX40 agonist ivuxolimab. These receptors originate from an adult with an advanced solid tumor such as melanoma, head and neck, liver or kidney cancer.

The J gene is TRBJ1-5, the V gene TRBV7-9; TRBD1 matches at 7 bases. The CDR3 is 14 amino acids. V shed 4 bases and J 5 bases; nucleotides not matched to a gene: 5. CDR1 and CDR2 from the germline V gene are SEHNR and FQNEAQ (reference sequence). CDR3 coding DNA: TGTGCCAGCAGCTCAGGGGGGATGGATCAGCCCCAGCATTTT. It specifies CASSSGGMDQPQHF.

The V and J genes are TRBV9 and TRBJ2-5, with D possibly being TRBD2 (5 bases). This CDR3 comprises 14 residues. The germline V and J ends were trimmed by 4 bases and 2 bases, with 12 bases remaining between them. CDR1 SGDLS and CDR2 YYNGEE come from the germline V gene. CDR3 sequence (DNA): TGTGCCAGCAGCCCTTCTGCGGGTCAAGAGACCCAGTACTTC. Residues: CASSPSAGQETQYF. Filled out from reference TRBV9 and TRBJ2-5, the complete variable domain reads DSGVTQTPKHLITATGQRVTLRCSPRSGDLSVYWYQQSLDQGLQFLIQYYNGEERAKGNILERFSAQQFPDLHSELNLSSLELGDSALYFCASSPSAGQETQYFGPGTRLLVL.

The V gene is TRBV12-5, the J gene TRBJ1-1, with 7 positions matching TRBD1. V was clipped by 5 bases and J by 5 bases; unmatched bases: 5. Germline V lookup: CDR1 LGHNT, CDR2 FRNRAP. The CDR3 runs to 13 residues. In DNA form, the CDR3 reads TGTGCTAGTGGTACAGGGGAATGGACTGAAGCTTTCTTT. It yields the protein CASGTGEWTEAFF.

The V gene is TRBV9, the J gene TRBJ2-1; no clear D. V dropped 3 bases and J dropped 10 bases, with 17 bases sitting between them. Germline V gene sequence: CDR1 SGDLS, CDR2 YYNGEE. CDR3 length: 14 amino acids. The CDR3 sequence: CASSAQAYVGEQFF. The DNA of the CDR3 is TGTGCCAGCAGCGCCCAAGCGTATGTCGGCGAGCAGTTCTTC.

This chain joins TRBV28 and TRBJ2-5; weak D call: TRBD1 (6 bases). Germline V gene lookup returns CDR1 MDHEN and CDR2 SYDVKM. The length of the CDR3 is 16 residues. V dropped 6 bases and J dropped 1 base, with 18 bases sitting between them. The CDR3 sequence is CASSHRDVGFQETQYF. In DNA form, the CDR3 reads TGTGCCAGCAGCCACAGGGACGTCGGCTTCCAAGAGACCCAGTACTTC.

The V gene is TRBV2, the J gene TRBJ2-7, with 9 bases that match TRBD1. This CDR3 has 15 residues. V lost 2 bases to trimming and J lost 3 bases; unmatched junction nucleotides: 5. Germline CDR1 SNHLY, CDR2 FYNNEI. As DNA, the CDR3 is TGTGCCAGCAGTGAACTGGGACAGGGTGGCTACGAGCAGTACTTC. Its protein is CASSELGQGGYEQYF.

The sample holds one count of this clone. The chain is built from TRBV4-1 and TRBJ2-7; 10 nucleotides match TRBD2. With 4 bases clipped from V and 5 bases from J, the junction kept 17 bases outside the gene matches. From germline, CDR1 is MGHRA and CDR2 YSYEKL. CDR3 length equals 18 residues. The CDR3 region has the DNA TGCGCCAGCAGCCCAATTCATTCCGGGACTAGCGTGGGGGACGAGCAGTACTTC. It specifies CASSPIHSGTSVGDEQYF.

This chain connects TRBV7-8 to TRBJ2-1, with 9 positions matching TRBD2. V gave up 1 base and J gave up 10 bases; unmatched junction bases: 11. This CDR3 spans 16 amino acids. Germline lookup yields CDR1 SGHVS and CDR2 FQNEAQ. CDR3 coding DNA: TGTGCCAGCAGCTTAGTGTTCCCTAGCGGGATTAACGAGCAGTTCTTC. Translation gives CASSLVFPSGINEQFF.

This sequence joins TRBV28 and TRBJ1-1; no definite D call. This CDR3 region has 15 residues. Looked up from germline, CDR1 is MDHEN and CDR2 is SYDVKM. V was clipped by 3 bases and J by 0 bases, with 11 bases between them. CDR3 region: CASSFQDEVNTEAFF. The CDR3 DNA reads TGTGCCAGCAGTTTCCAGGACGAGGTGAACACTGAAGCTTTCTTT. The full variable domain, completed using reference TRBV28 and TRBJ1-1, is DVKVTQSSRYLVKRTGEKVFLECVQDMDHENMFWYRQDPGLGLRLIYFSYDVKMKEKGDIPEGYSVSREKKERFSLILESASTNQTSMYLCASSFQDEVNTEAFFGQGTRLTVV.

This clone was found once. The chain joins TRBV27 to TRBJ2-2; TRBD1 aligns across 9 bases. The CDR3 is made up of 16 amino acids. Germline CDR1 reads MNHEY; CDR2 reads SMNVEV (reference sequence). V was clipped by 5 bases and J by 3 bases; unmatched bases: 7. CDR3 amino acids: CASSPGTGRDTGELFF. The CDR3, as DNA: TGTGCCAGCAGTCCCGGGACAGGGAGGGACACCGGGGAGCTGTTTTTT.

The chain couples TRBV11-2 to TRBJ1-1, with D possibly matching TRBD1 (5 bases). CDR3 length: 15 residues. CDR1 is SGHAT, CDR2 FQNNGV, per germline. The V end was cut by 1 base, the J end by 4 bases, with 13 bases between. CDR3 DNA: TGTGCCAGCAGCTTAGTTCCAGGGAGGGGCACTGAAGCTTTCTTT. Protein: CASSLVPGRGTEAFF.

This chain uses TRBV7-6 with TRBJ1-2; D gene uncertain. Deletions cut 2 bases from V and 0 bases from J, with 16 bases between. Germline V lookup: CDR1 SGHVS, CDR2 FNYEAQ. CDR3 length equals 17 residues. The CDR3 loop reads CASSLSPTPPANYGYTF. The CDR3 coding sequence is TGTGCCAGCAGCTTATCCCCGACACCCCCGGCTAACTATGGCTACACCTTC. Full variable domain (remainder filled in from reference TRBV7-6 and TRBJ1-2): GAGVSQSPRYKVTKRGQDVALRCDPISGHVSLYWYRQALGQGPEFLTYFNYEAQQDKSGLPNDRFSAERPEGSISTLTIQRTEQRDSAMYRCASSLSPTPPANYGYTFGSGTRLTVV.

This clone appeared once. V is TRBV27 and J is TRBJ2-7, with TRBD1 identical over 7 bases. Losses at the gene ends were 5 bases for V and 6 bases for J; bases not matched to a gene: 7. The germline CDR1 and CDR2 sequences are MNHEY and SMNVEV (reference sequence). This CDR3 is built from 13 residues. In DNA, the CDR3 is TGTGCCAGCAGTGCCCCGCCAGGGGGCGAGCAGTACTTC. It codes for CASSAPPGGEQYF.

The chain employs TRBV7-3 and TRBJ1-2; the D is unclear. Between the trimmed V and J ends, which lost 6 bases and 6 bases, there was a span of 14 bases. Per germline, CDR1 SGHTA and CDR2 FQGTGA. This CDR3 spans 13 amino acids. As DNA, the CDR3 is TGTGCCAGCAGGGAAGGAGGGCGCGATGGCTACACCTTC. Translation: CASREGGRDGYTF. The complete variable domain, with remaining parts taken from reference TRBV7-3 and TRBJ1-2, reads GAGVSQTPSNKVTEKGKYVELRCDPISGHTALYWYRQSLGQGPEFLIYFQGTGAADDSGLPNDRFFAVRPEGSVSTLKIQRTERGDSAVYLCASREGGRDGYTFGSGTRLTVV.

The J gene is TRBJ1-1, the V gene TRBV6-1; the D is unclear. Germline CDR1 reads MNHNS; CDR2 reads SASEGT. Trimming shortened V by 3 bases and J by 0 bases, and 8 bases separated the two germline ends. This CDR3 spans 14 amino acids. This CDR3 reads CASSETILNTEAFF. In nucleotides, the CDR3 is TGTGCCAGCAGTGAGACAATTCTGAACACTGAAGCTTTCTTT.

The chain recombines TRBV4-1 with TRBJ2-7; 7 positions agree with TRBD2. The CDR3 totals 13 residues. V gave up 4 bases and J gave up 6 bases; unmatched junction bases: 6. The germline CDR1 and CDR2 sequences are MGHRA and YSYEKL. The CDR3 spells CASSLAGGSEQYF. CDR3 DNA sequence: TGCGCCAGCAGCCTCGCGGGCGGGAGCGAGCAGTACTTC.

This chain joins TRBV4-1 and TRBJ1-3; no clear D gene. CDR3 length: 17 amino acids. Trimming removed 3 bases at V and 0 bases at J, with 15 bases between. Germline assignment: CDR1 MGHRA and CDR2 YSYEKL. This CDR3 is CASSHHGGTDSGNTIYF. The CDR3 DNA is TGCGCCAGCAGCCATCATGGCGGAACCGACTCTGGAAACACCATATATTTT.

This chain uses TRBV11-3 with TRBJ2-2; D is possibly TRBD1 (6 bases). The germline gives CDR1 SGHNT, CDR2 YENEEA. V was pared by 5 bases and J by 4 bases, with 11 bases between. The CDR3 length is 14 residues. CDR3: CASSRTVGTGELFF. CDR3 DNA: TGTGCCAGCAGCCGGACAGTCGGCACCGGGGAGCTGTTTTTT.

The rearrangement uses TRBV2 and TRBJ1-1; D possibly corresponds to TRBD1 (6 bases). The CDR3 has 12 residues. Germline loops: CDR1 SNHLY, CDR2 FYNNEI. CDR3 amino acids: CAALGGRTEAFF. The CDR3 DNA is TGTGCAGCCCTAGGGGGACGGACTGAAGCTTTCTTT.

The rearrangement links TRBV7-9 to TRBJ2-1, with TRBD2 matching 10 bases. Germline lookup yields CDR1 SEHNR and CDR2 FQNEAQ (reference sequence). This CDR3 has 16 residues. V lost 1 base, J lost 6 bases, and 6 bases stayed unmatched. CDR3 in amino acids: CASSLGGLASINEQFF. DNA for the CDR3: TGTGCCAGCAGCTTAGGGGGACTAGCGAGTATCAATGAGCAGTTCTTC.

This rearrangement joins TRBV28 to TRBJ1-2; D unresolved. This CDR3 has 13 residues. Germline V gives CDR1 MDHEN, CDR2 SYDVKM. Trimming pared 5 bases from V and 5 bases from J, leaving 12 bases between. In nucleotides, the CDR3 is TGTGCCAGCAGTCTGTTAAGAAGGTATGGCTACACCTTC. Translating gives CASSLLRRYGYTF.

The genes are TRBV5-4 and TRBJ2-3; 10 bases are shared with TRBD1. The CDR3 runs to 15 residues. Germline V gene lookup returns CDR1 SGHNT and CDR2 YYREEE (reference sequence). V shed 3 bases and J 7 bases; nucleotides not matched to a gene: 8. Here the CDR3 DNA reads TGTGCCAGCAGCTGGCGACAGGGGGCGCAGAATACGCAGTATTTT. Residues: CASSWRQGAQNTQYF. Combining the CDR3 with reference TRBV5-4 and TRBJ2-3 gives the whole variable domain ETGVTQSPTHLIKTRGQQVTLRCSSQSGHNTVSWYQQALGQGPQFIFQYYREEENGRGNFPPRFSGLQFPNYSSELNVNALELDDSALYLCASSWRQGAQNTQYFGPGTRLTVL.

The CDR3 sequence is CASSLQGGREKLFF. The CDR3 nucleotides are TGTGCCAGCAGCCTTCAGGGGGGAAGAGAAAAACTGTTTTTT. J is TRBJ1-4 and V is TRBV27; 7 bases line up with TRBD1. This CDR3 comprises 14 residues. V lost 6 bases, J lost 8 bases, and 9 bases stayed unmatched. Germline-derived CDR1 and CDR2 are MNHEY and SMNVEV (reference sequence).

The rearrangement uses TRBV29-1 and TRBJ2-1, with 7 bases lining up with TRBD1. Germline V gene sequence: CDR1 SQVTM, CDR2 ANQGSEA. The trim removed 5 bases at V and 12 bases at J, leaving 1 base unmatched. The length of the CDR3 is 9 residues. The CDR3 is CSVPGGQFF. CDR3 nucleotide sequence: TGCAGCGTTCCAGGGGGGCAGTTCTTC.

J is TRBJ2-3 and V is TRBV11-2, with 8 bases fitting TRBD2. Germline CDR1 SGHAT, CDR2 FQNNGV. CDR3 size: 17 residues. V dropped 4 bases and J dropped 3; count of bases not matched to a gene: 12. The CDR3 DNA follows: TGTGCCAGCAGCTCAAGGGGCAGCGGGAGAACGACAGATACGCAGTATTTT. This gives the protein CASSSRGSGRTTDTQYF.

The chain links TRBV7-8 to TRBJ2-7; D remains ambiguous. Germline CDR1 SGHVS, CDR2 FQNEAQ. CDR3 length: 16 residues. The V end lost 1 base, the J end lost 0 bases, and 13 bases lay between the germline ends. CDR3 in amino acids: CASSLDLGLSSYEQYF. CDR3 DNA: TGTGCCAGCAGCTTAGATCTAGGATTAAGCTCCTACGAGCAGTACTTC.

CDR3 sequence reads: CASSPPQLRTDTQYF. CDR3 DNA sequence: TGTGCCAGCAGCCCCCCGCAGCTCCGCACAGATACGCAGTATTTT. The chain has TRBV7-2 and TRBJ2-3, with D unclear. There are 15 residues in the CDR3. CDR1 SGHTA and CDR2 FQGNSA come from the germline V gene. V was trimmed by 5 bases and J by 1 base, leaving 13 bases between them.